Below, 19 T cell receptor beta chains from the same sample are listed, as sequenced in a study of blood T cell repertoires in COVID-19. This table comes from immunoSEQ multiplex PCR, and its TCRdb copy is limited to in-frame clones, with some not included. The sample has around 15,000 clones; approximately 91% are singletons. Sequencing was done on a sample of peripheral blood. The receptors here all came from a woman aged 70-85 years in a cohort sampled during active or convalescent COVID-19.

The chain couples TRBV12-1 to TRBJ1-5; the table's D call, TRBD1, was not checked against the DNA. TRBV12-1 is a documented pseudogene. There are 14 residues in the CDR3. Written as DNA, the CDR3 is TGTGCCAGCAGCTCCTTGACAGGCAATCAGCCCCAGCATTTT. Protein: CASSSLTGNQPQHF.

V and J are TRBV7-2 and TRBJ2-2; 11 nucleotides line up with TRBD2. The CDR3 is 15 residues long. V lost 3 bases to trimming and J lost 6 bases; unmatched junction nucleotides: 3. Germline V CDR1 and CDR2: SGHTA, FQGNSA. CDR3 in DNA: TGTGCCAGCAGCTTGCCGGGACTAGCGGCCGGGGAGCTGTTTTTT. It yields the protein CASSLPGLAAGELFF.

J is TRBJ2-3 and V is TRBV24-1; no clear D. The CDR3 length is 12 residues. The germline V and J ends were trimmed by 1 base and 5 bases, with 3 bases remaining between them. Germline CDR1 KGHDR, CDR2 SFDVKD. This CDR3 reads CATSDFIDTQYF. In DNA form, the CDR3 reads TGTGCCACCAGTGATTTCATAGATACGCAGTATTTT.

This clone was picked up a small number of times. The chain uses TRBV7-8 and TRBJ1-5, with 7 bases lining up with TRBD1. Per the germline V gene, CDR1 is SGHVS and CDR2 is FQNEAQ. The V segment lost 5 bases and the J segment 3 bases; nucleotides outside the gene matches: 10. The CDR3 runs to 16 residues. The CDR3: CASSPLDRADNQPQHF. Here the CDR3 DNA reads TGTGCCAGCAGCCCTTTAGACAGGGCAGACAATCAGCCCCAGCATTTT.

The V and J genes are TRBV29-1 and TRBJ2-5; 8 bases line up with TRBD1. Germline CDR1 and CDR2: SQVTM and ANQGSEA. The CDR3 totals 12 residues. Losses at the gene ends were 4 bases for V and 6 bases for J; bases not matched to a gene: 4. CDR3 amino acids: CSVARGQKTQYF. DNA for the CDR3: TGCAGCGTTGCCAGGGGGCAGAAGACCCAGTACTTC.

The chain links TRBV10-2 to TRBJ2-7; D unresolved. The length of the CDR3 is 15 residues. Trimming shortened V by 2 bases and J by 3 bases, and 14 bases separated the two germline ends. Germline V gives CDR1 WSHSY, CDR2 SAAADI. As DNA, the CDR3 is TGCGCCAGCAGTGAGGTGGCAGGTAACCTCTACGAGCAGTACTTC. This encodes CASSEVAGNLYEQYF.

J is TRBJ2-3 and V is TRBV6-5; D unresolved. Trimming pared 4 bases from V and 3 bases from J, leaving 2 bases between. Germline V lookup: CDR1 MNHEY, CDR2 SVGAGI. The CDR3 is 11 residues long. The CDR3 DNA follows: TGTGCCAGCAGTTTAACAGATACGCAGTATTTT. Its translation is CASSLTDTQYF.

This clone was observed a handful of times. The chain employs TRBV2 and TRBJ1-4; 7 bases agree with TRBD1. J gave up 4 bases and V 6 bases, and 8 bases lay outside the gene matches. Per the germline V gene, CDR1 is SNHLY and CDR2 is FYNNEI. The CDR3 is made up of 15 amino acids. The CDR3 reads CASRAPGQYNEKLFF. The CDR3 DNA sequence: TGTGCCAGCAGGGCCCCGGGACAGTATAATGAAAAACTGTTTTTT. The complete variable domain, with remaining parts taken from reference TRBV2 and TRBJ1-4, reads EPEVTQTPSHQVTQMGQEVILRCVPISNHLYFYWYRQILGQKVEFLVSFYNNEISEKSEIFDDQFSVERPDGSNFTLKIRSTKLEDSAMYFCASRAPGQYNEKLFFGSGTQLSVL.

This rearrangement joins TRBV6-1 to TRBJ1-1, with a tentative D call TRBD1 (5 bases). Germline CDR1 is MNHNS and CDR2 is SASEGT. The V and J ends lost 2 bases and 5 bases respectively, with 9 bases between them. The CDR3 length is 13 residues. DNA for the CDR3: TGTGCCAGCAGTGAACCAGGGTGGACTGAAGCTTTCTTT. Protein sequence: CASSEPGWTEAFF.

The chain recombines TRBV3-1 (or the pseudogene TRBV3-2) with TRBJ2-1, with TRBD1 matching over 7 bases. This CDR3 is built from 17 residues. The germline CDR1 and CDR2 sequences are LGHDT and YNNKEL (reference sequence). V shed 1 base, J shed 0 bases, and the junction held 6 bases outside the gene matches. DNA of the CDR3: TGTGCCAGCAGCCAAGTTCCTAGGGGGCCCTCCTACAATGAGCAGTTCTTC. It yields the protein CASSQVPRGPSYNEQFF.

The rearrangement links TRBV3-1 (or the pseudogene TRBV3-2) to TRBJ1-2; possible D gene TRBD1, 5 bases. The CDR3 loop spans 13 amino acids. Germline lookup yields CDR1 LGHDT and CDR2 YNNKEL (reference sequence). The ends were cut back, 4 bases at V and 1 base at J, with 7 bases in the middle. CDR3 loop: CASSRQLNYGYTF. The DNA for the CDR3 is TGTGCCAGCAGCCGACAGCTTAACTATGGCTACACCTTC.

This chain uses TRBV5-1 with TRBJ2-3, with a possible D match to TRBD2 (6 bases). Germline V lookup: CDR1 SGHRS, CDR2 YFSETQ. CDR3 size: 16 residues. Deletions cut 1 base from V and 0 bases from J, with 12 bases between. In DNA form, the CDR3 reads TGCGCCAGCAGCTTGACGGCGGGGTTTAGCACAGATACGCAGTATTTT. Translated, it gives CASSLTAGFSTDTQYF.

This sequence joins TRBV30 and TRBJ2-7; the match to TRBD1 covers 9 bases. The CDR3 contains 14 residues. Germline lookup yields CDR1 GTSNPN and CDR2 SVGIG (reference sequence). Germline trimming cut 2 bases from V and 11 bases from J; bases unmatched to any gene: 13. The CDR3 DNA reads TGTGCCTGGAGTCGTCCGGGACAGGGACCGGGGGAGTACTTC. Protein product: CAWSRPGQGPGEYF. Full variable domain (outside the CDR3, taken from reference TRBV30 and TRBJ2-7): SQTIHQWPATLVQPVGSPLSLECTVEGTSNPNLYWYRQAAGRGLQLLFYSVGIGQISSEVPQNLSASRPQDRQFILSSKKLLLSDSGFYLCAWSRPGQGPGEYFGPGTRLTVT.

The J gene is TRBJ1-2, the V gene TRBV28; tentatively, D is TRBD1 (6 bases). This CDR3 spans 16 amino acids. Germline CDR1 and CDR2: MDHEN and SYDVKM. V was shortened by 5 bases and J by 5 bases, with 21 bases between the two germline ends. The CDR3: CASSPTGRGLGYGYTF. The CDR3 region has the DNA TGTGCCAGCAGTCCCACGGGCAGGGGCCTTGGGTATGGCTACACCTTC.

The CDR3 region is CASSPRGTGTDTQYF. In DNA form, the CDR3 reads TGTGCCAGCAGCCCGCGGGGGACGGGCACAGATACGCAGTATTTT. J is TRBJ2-3 and V is TRBV9; 7 bases line up with TRBD2. The CDR3 is 15 residues long. Trimming removed 4 bases from V and 1 base from J; junction bases left unmatched: 6. CDR1 is SGDLS, CDR2 YYNGEE, per germline.

The chain links TRBV10-3 to TRBJ1-2; 7 bases map to TRBD1. CDR1 ENHRY and CDR2 SYGVKD come from the germline V gene. Trimming took 11 bases from V and 3 from J; bases not matched to a gene: 18. The CDR3 is made up of 16 amino acids. CDR3 residues: CAAGTERFMGHYGYTF. The CDR3 nucleotides are TGTGCCGCGGGGACAGAACGTTTTATGGGGCACTATGGCTACACCTTC.

The rearrangement uses TRBV9 and TRBJ2-3, with no clear D. CDR3 length equals 16 residues. In germline, CDR1 is SGDLS, CDR2 YYNGEE. With 3 bases removed from V and 0 bases from J, the gap between germline ends came to 14 bases. The CDR3 spells CASSGSHARSTDTQYF. CDR3 sequence (DNA): TGTGCCAGCAGCGGGTCCCATGCGCGAAGCACAGATACGCAGTATTTT.

CDR3 coding DNA: TGCGCCAGCAGCTTGACAGGGGGCGCTTGGGGCTACACCTTC. It yields the protein CASSLTGGAWGYTF. V and J are TRBV5-1 and TRBJ1-2; 9 bases match TRBD1. Germline V gives CDR1 SGHRS, CDR2 YFSETQ. CDR3 size: 14 residues. V gave up 1 base and J gave up 8 bases; unmatched junction bases: 6.

This chain uses TRBV5-1 with TRBJ1-4; 7 nucleotides match TRBD1. The junction had 3 bases not matched to a gene; V was cut back by 0 bases and J by 4 bases. The length of the CDR3 is 15 residues. Germline V gene sequence: CDR1 SGHRS, CDR2 YFSETQ. The CDR3 DNA sequence: TGCGCCAGCAGCTTGGCCGGGACAGTTAATGAAAAACTGTTTTTT. This gives the protein CASSLAGTVNEKLFF.